Ten or more counts support the clone carrying this TCR beta chain. The sample is drawn from a study of early T cells in non-severe SARS-CoV-2 infection. TCRdb used MiXCR to reprocess the 5' RACE reads, holding one entry per CDR3 protein. This sample has roughly 32,000 distinct CDR3 sequences, with roughly 6% found just once. The CDR3 spans 15 residues. The V end lost 0 bases, the J end lost 3 bases, and 13 bases lay between the germline ends. Germline V gene sequence: CDR1 SGDLS, CDR2 YYNGEE. Sequenced: whole blood. This TCR was recovered from an adult who was a healthcare worker with PCR-confirmed SARS-CoV-2 infection or an uninfected control (not recorded which). V gene TRBV9 combines with J gene TRBJ2-7; D uncertain. The CDR3 sequence is CASSVGYSLFYEQYF. As DNA, the CDR3 is TGTGCCAGCAGCGTAGGGTACAGTCTATTCTACGAGCAGTACTTC.